The clone carrying this T cell receptor beta chain occurred once. The antigen is undetermined. This sample stems from a study of T cell responses to AZD1222 COVID-19 vaccine. Study conclusions and caveats: Baseline seropositives among AZD1222 recipients totaled only five to seven. It should be noted that donors were predominantly white British and more often female, and clonal diversity was possibly underestimated. The repertoires were collected only after the peak T cell response. The study found vaccine-associated CD4 TCRs spanning spike, dominant at 160-218 and 743-854.

Trimming at V came to 10 bases and at J to 6 bases, leaving 7 bases not matched to a gene. The CDR3 is made up of 12 amino acids. Using immunoSEQ multiplex PCR, the repertoire was profiled, and TCRdb retains in-frame clones only, with some absent. The sample consists of 100,000 to 150,000 clones, 80% to 90% of them appearing once. The specimen was peripheral blood, collected 28 days after the second AZD1222 dose. This clonotype was sampled from an adult who received the AZD1222 COVID-19 vaccine. The rearrangement joins TRBV12-3 or TRBV12-4 to TRBJ1-2; 8 bases align to TRBD1. The CDR3 region is CAILTGGHGYTF. DNA of the CDR3: TGTGCCATCCTAACAGGGGGGCATGGCTACACCTTC.